The 20 T cell receptor beta chains below come from one sample, sequenced in a study of technical replicates of blood from four donors. Clones were read by immunoSEQ multiplex PCR, and TCRdb kept only the in-frame ones, dropping some. The data contain tens of thousands of clones, around 96% of them seen just once; the ten biggest clones take up around 0.2%. The sequencing input was T cells isolated from PBMCs. Receptors were obtained from a human donor in good health.

The V call is TRBV10-3, the J call TRBJ2-1; TRBD1 agrees at 10 bases. Losses at the gene ends were 7 bases for V and 1 base for J; bases not matched to a gene: 7. The CDR3 runs 16 residues. The germline gives CDR1 ENHRY, CDR2 SYGVKD. CDR3 region: CAITLDRGESYNEQFF. For the CDR3, the DNA is TGTGCCATCACGTTGGACAGGGGGGAATCCTACAATGAGCAGTTCTTC.

V gene TRBV5-5 combines with J gene TRBJ1-2; the match to TRBD1 covers 8 bases. This CDR3 is built from 15 residues. Germline assignment: CDR1 SGHKS and CDR2 YYEKEE (reference sequence). Losses at the gene ends were 4 bases for V and 6 bases for J; bases not matched to a gene: 11. The chain's CDR3 is CASSASPQGADGYTF. CDR3 bases: TGTGCCAGCAGCGCATCCCCCCAGGGGGCCGATGGCTACACCTTC.

The rearrangement joins TRBV5-4 to TRBJ2-7, with a weak D call TRBD1 (5 bases). There are 12 residues in the CDR3. Germline V lookup: CDR1 SGHNT, CDR2 YYREEE (reference sequence). V was clipped by 1 base and J by 4 bases, with 6 bases between them. The DNA of the CDR3 is TGTGCCAGCAGCTTGACAGGTTACGAGCAGTACTTC. This encodes CASSLTGYEQYF.

The chain is built from TRBV10-3 and TRBJ2-3; 9 bases map to TRBD2. This CDR3 contains 15 residues. From germline, CDR1 is ENHRY and CDR2 SYGVKD. The ends lost 6 bases at V and 1 base at J; junction bases unmatched: 5. The CDR3 here is CAISPGLAGTDTQYF. CDR3 DNA: TGTGCCATCAGCCCGGGACTAGCTGGCACAGATACGCAGTATTTT.

The J gene is TRBJ2-1, the V gene TRBV13; 8 nucleotides agree with TRBD2. This CDR3 has 15 residues. Germline V gene data show CDR1 as PRHDT and CDR2 as FYEKMQ (reference sequence). After removal of 0 bases from V and 10 bases from J, the junction contained 8 bases not matched to a gene. CDR3 region: CASSLGGSGKPEQFF. DNA of the CDR3: TGTGCCAGCAGCTTAGGCGGTAGCGGGAAACCAGAGCAGTTCTTC.

The chain recombines TRBV5-1 with TRBJ1-1, with no clear D. CDR1 and CDR2 (germline): SGHRS, YFSETQ. The CDR3 covers 16 residues. Trimming left V 2 bases short and J 2 bases short, with 16 bases between. Here the CDR3 reads CASSLESGRPNTEAFF. DNA of the CDR3: TGCGCCAGCAGCTTAGAGAGCGGCCGGCCTAACACTGAAGCTTTCTTT.

The chain couples TRBV5-5 to TRBJ2-7; no firm D call. V lost 6 bases and J 3 bases, leaving 19 bases between the germline ends. The germline V gene encodes CDR1 SGHKS and CDR2 YYEKEE (reference sequence). This CDR3 has 15 amino acids. CDR3 DNA: TGTGCCAGCACTTCATATCCCATCGGCGGCTACGAGCAGTACTTC. The encoded protein is CASTSYPIGGYEQYF.

V usage is TRBV5-4 and J usage is TRBJ2-1; 7 bases agree with TRBD1. The junction had 8 bases not matched to a gene; V was cut back by 4 bases and J by 1 base. The CDR3 has 16 amino acids. Per the germline V gene, CDR1 is SGHNT and CDR2 is YYREEE (reference sequence). CDR3 loop: CASSNIFRGSYNEQFF. As DNA, the CDR3 is TGTGCCAGCAGCAACATCTTCAGGGGGTCCTACAATGAGCAGTTCTTC.

The chain combines TRBV6-5 with TRBJ1-1; D is possibly TRBD1 (6 bases). This CDR3 has 13 residues. Per germline, CDR1 MNHEY and CDR2 SVGAGI. V was pared by 6 bases and J by 1 base, with 9 bases between. For the CDR3, the DNA is TGTGCCAGCAGCTGGACAGAGAACACTGAAGCTTTCTTT. Its protein is CASSWTENTEAFF.

This clone occurred a few times. V is TRBV6-1 and J is TRBJ1-2; maybe TRBD1 (6 bases). This CDR3 region has 14 residues. V lost 6 bases and J 2 bases, leaving 13 bases between the germline ends. Germline loops: CDR1 MNHNS, CDR2 SASEGT. In nucleotides, the CDR3 is TGTGCCAGCAGCACTACAGGGTACAACTATGGCTACACCTTC. Protein sequence: CASSTTGYNYGYTF.

This chain connects TRBV6-5 to TRBJ1-1, with D hard to call. The CDR3 is 13 amino acids. The V end lost 6 bases, the J end lost 1 base, and 9 bases lay between the germline ends. Germline loops: CDR1 MNHEY, CDR2 SVGAGI. The CDR3 is CASSRTANTEAFF. The DNA for the CDR3 is TGTGCCAGCAGCCGAACAGCGAACACTGAAGCTTTCTTT.

The J gene is TRBJ2-5, the V gene TRBV5-6; TRBD1 matches 7 bases. Germline CDR1 and CDR2: SGHDT and YYEEEE. The CDR3 has 14 residues. Trimming at V came to 0 bases and at J to 5 bases, leaving 4 bases not matched to a gene. The CDR3 bases are TGTGCCAGCAGCTTGGGAACAGGGGTGGAGACCCAGTACTTC. Protein sequence: CASSLGTGVETQYF.

The J gene is TRBJ1-5, the V gene TRBV27; D not resolved. The CDR3 runs 15 residues. CDR1 and CDR2 (germline): MNHEY, SMNVEV (reference sequence). V lost 2 bases to trimming and J lost 1 base, with 9 bases between them. The CDR3 spells CASSLSGGSNQPQHF. CDR3 nucleotide sequence: TGTGCCAGCAGTTTAAGTGGAGGGAGCAATCAGCCCCAGCATTTT.

The chain employs TRBV6-5 and TRBJ1-2, with D hard to call. Germline V gives CDR1 MNHEY, CDR2 SVGAGI. This CDR3 contains 14 residues. Trimming took 6 bases from V and 3 from J, leaving 14 bases between them. In DNA form, the CDR3 reads TGTGCCAGCAGCAACGCGGGGTTTGACTATGGCTACACCTTC. Amino acid sequence: CASSNAGFDYGYTF.

The rearrangement uses TRBV23-1 and TRBJ1-1; 7 bases are a match to TRBD1. TRBV23-1 is sorted into the ORF group, with uncertain function. The CDR3 runs 16 residues. The V gene end was trimmed by 10 bases and the J gene end by 0 bases; junction bases not matched to a gene: 14. The CDR3 loop reads CAIILPGQPMNTEAFF. CDR3 bases: TGCGCCATAATACTCCCGGGACAGCCTATGAACACTGAAGCTTTCTTT.

CDR3 nucleotide sequence: TGTGCCAGCAGTTTGAGAGGAGGGGACACTGAAGCTTTCTTT. Amino acids: CASSLRGGDTEAFF. The rearrangement uses TRBV28 and TRBJ1-1; D perhaps matches TRBD1 (5 bases). From germline, CDR1 is MDHEN and CDR2 SYDVKM. The CDR3 loop spans 14 amino acids. With 3 bases removed from V and 3 bases from J, the gap between germline ends came to 11 bases.

This clone showed up just once. The chain joins TRBV29-1 to TRBJ2-5; TRBD1 matches 7 bases. Unmatched junction bases numbered 7, after V lost 5 bases and J lost 4 bases. Germline V gene lookup returns CDR1 SQVTM and CDR2 ANQGSEA. This CDR3 is built from 13 residues. The chain's CDR3 is CSVTGVNGETQYF. The DNA of the CDR3 is TGCAGCGTTACAGGGGTTAATGGAGAGACCCAGTACTTC.

The chain carries TRBV9 and TRBJ1-5, with D unresolved. Germline V gene sequence: CDR1 SGDLS, CDR2 YYNGEE. The CDR3 is made up of 14 amino acids. V was cut by 4 bases and J by 1 base, with 9 bases left in between. CDR3 sequence reads: CASSQTQSNQPQHF. The DNA for the CDR3 is TGTGCCAGCAGCCAGACACAGAGCAATCAGCCCCAGCATTTT.

The rearrangement links TRBV5-1 to TRBJ2-2; D is unclear. The CDR3 sequence is 15 residues long. Per germline, CDR1 SGHRS and CDR2 YFSETQ. Trimming pared 3 bases from V and 6 bases from J, leaving 15 bases between. The CDR3 loop reads CASSSTSVASGELFF. The DNA for the CDR3 is TGCGCCAGCAGCTCGACAAGTGTGGCGTCCGGGGAGCTGTTTTTT.

The rearrangement links TRBV27 to TRBJ2-2, with 13 bases that match TRBD2. The CDR3 has 17 residues. Trimming removed 4 bases from V and 7 bases from J; junction bases left unmatched: 9. Germline loops: CDR1 MNHEY, CDR2 SMNVEV (reference sequence). As DNA, the CDR3 is TGTGCCAGCAGTTCACCGGGACTAGCGGGAATAAACGGGGAGCTGTTTTTT. Translated, it gives CASSSPGLAGINGELFF.